One sample yielded the 18 T cell receptor beta chains listed below, sequenced in a study of T cells in Graves' hyperthyroidism and ophthalmopathy. Authors of the study amplified TCR beta CDR3 regions from RNA transcripts. The TCR CDR3 first-round RT-PCR relied on the HTBI primer set. TCRdb processed the multiplex PCR reads anew with MiXCR; each CDR3 protein has one entry. The table has about 160,000 distinct CDR3 sequences, about a tenth seen once. The sequencing input was blood. All receptors come from a woman in her late teens or twenties with Graves' hyperthyroidism that later progressed to Graves' ophthalmopathy.

This clonotype was detected many times. The V gene is TRBV7-9, the J gene TRBJ1-1; D possibly corresponds to TRBD1 (6 bases). The V gene lost 4 bases and the J gene lost 0 bases, with 15 bases spanning the gap. The CDR3 totals 16 residues. CDR1 and CDR2 (germline): SEHNR, FQNEAQ (reference sequence). The CDR3 is CASSSRTATMNTEAFF. In DNA form, the CDR3 reads TGTGCCAGCAGCTCACGGACAGCCACCATGAACACTGAAGCTTTCTTT.

This clonotype was seen repeatedly, ten times or more. The chain recombines TRBV6-1 with TRBJ2-7; unclear D gene. V lost 7 bases, J lost 4 bases, and 11 bases lay in between. Germline V lookup: CDR1 MNHNS, CDR2 SASEGT. This CDR3 has 12 residues. The CDR3 nucleotides read TGTGCCAGCACCCAGACCTCATACGAGCAGTACTTC. This translates into CASTQTSYEQYF.

This clonotype has at least ten counts. The chain has TRBV27 and TRBJ1-1; the match to TRBD1 covers 9 bases. The CDR3 runs 15 residues. The germline CDR1 and CDR2 sequences are MNHEY and SMNVEV (reference sequence). V lost 5 bases, J lost 6 bases, and 10 bases stayed unmatched. In DNA form, the CDR3 reads TGTGCCAGCAGTATAACAGGGGGCGCAACGGCTGAAGCTTTCTTT. This sequence encodes CASSITGGATAEAFF.

Ten or more counts support this clonotype. The chain has TRBV6-1 and TRBJ2-5; D not resolved. Trimming cost V 6 bases and J 1 base, with 12 bases left between them. The CDR3 has 14 amino acids. Germline V gene lookup returns CDR1 MNHNS and CDR2 SASEGT. CDR3 in DNA: TGTGCCAGCAGCCTCGTCGGCCGCCAAGAGACCCAGTACTTC. This codes for CASSLVGRQETQYF.

This clonotype was recorded a few times. The CDR3 bases are TGTGCCAGCAGCTTAGAGGTCAGTTTCACAGATACGCAGTATTTT. This translates into CASSLEVSFTDTQYF. The chain recombines TRBV7-9 with TRBJ2-3; D is unresolved. Germline V lookup: CDR1 SEHNR, CDR2 FQNEAQ (reference sequence). V lost 1 base and J lost 2, with 10 bases in between. There are 15 residues in the CDR3.

The genes are TRBV6-4 and TRBJ1-5, with D possibly matching TRBD1 (5 bases). Trimming left V 5 bases short and J 6 bases short, with 11 bases between. The CDR3 sequence is 13 residues long. The germline V gene has CDR1 MRHNA and CDR2 SNTAGT. The CDR3 here is CASSLGEGQPQHF. CDR3 nucleotide sequence: TGTGCCAGCAGTCTAGGGGAAGGTCAGCCCCAGCATTTT.

This clonotype was recorded many times. V usage is TRBV27 and J usage is TRBJ1-5; TRBD1 matches 7 bases. The CDR3 has 12 amino acids. J gave up 7 bases and V 11 bases, and 8 bases lay outside the gene matches. Germline-derived CDR1 and CDR2 are MNHEY and SMNVEV (reference sequence). The CDR3: CAVTGWHQPQHF. Here the CDR3 DNA reads TGTGCCGTGACAGGGTGGCACCAGCCCCAGCATTTT.

This clonotype was detected only a few times. The chain recombines TRBV15 with TRBJ1-1; D perhaps matches TRBD1 (5 bases). CDR1 LNHNV and CDR2 YYDKDF come from the germline V gene (reference sequence). This CDR3 is built from 16 residues. With 1 base removed from V and 2 bases from J, the gap between germline ends came to 14 bases. The CDR3 DNA reads as TGTGCCACCAGCAGAGGAGTCCCCGGGGGTAACACTGAAGCTTTCTTT. Its protein is CATSRGVPGGNTEAFF.

At least ten counts were recorded for this clonotype. The chain recombines TRBV19 with TRBJ1-1, with 9 bases matching TRBD1. From germline, CDR1 is LNHDA and CDR2 SQIVND (reference sequence). Losses at the gene ends were 4 bases for V and 4 bases for J; bases not matched to a gene: 7. This CDR3 region has 15 residues. The CDR3 loop is CASSNTGGRSTEAFF. The CDR3 DNA reads as TGTGCCAGTAGTAACACAGGGGGCCGGAGCACTGAAGCTTTCTTT.

The chain employs TRBV7-9 and TRBJ2-1, with 8 bases fitting TRBD2. The CDR3 totals 14 residues. Germline V gene lookup returns CDR1 SEHNR and CDR2 FQNEAQ (reference sequence). Trimming at V came to 2 bases and at J to 5 bases, leaving 2 bases not matched to a gene. The CDR3, as DNA: TGTGCCAGCAGCTTAAGGCGGGAGGACAATGAGCAGTTCTTC. The encoded protein is CASSLRREDNEQFF.

This clonotype was observed a handful of times. This rearrangement joins TRBV4-2 to TRBJ1-2, with D unresolved. The CDR3 loop spans 15 amino acids. V lost 0 bases, J lost 2 bases, and 10 bases lay in between. Germline CDR1 is LGHNA and CDR2 is YNFKEQ. The CDR3 sequence: CASSQEQSRNYGYTF. The CDR3 region has the DNA TGTGCCAGCAGCCAAGAACAAAGCCGAAACTATGGCTACACCTTC.

The chain carries TRBV19 and TRBJ1-5; 10 nucleotides line up with TRBD1. J was trimmed by 7 bases and V by 2 bases; bases with no gene match: 8. The CDR3 runs to 16 residues. Germline V gene sequence: CDR1 LNHDA, CDR2 SQIVND (reference sequence). In DNA form, the CDR3 reads TGTGCCAGTAGTATATCGGGGCGGGACAGGGGCCAGCCCCAGCATTTT. It codes for CASSISGRDRGQPQHF.

This clonotype was observed many times. The V gene is TRBV12-3 or TRBV12-4, the J gene TRBJ1-5; 8 bases fit TRBD1. Losses at the gene ends were 7 bases for V and 3 bases for J; bases not matched to a gene: 8. The CDR3 length is 15 residues. CDR3: CASTKTGESNQPQHF. The CDR3, as DNA: TGTGCCAGCACCAAGACAGGGGAATCCAATCAGCCCCAGCATTTT.

The chain links TRBV5-1 to TRBJ2-1; tentatively, D is TRBD1 (6 bases). V shed 2 bases and J shed 3 bases, with 15 bases lying between them. The CDR3 is 16 residues long. CDR1 is SGHRS and CDR2 is YFSETQ in the germline V gene. CDR3 in amino acids: CASSFRDRTDYNEQFF. The CDR3, as DNA: TGCGCCAGCAGCTTTAGGGACCGGACAGACTACAATGAGCAGTTCTTC.

This clonotype was found many times. This chain uses TRBV30 with TRBJ1-1, with D maybe TRBD1 (6 bases). V lost 3 bases, J lost 0 bases, and 11 bases lay in between. The germline CDR1 and CDR2 sequences are GTSNPN and SVGIG (reference sequence). CDR3 length: 14 amino acids. CDR3 region: CAWRSGVMNTEAFF. The DNA for the CDR3 is TGTGCCTGGAGGTCAGGGGTTATGAACACTGAAGCTTTCTTT.

This clonotype was counted ten times or more. The chain combines TRBV7-9 with TRBJ1-5; TRBD1 might be the D (6 bases). There are 14 residues in the CDR3. The V and J ends lost 4 bases and 4 bases respectively, with 11 bases between them. Germline CDR1 is SEHNR and CDR2 is FQNEAQ (reference sequence). CDR3 coding DNA: TGTGCCAGCAGCTCCGGGACACTGAATCAGCCCCAGCATTTT. Protein sequence: CASSSGTLNQPQHF.

This clonotype was observed a handful of times. The chain carries TRBV3-1 and TRBJ2-3, with a possible D match to TRBD1 (6 bases). The CDR3 is made up of 16 amino acids. From germline, CDR1 is LGHDT and CDR2 YNNKEL (reference sequence). V lost 3 bases and J 6 bases, leaving 19 bases between the germline ends. CDR3 sequence (DNA): TGTGCCAGCAGCCACCCCTGGGGGCTAAGTGGGGATACGCAGTATTTT. Translating gives CASSHPWGLSGDTQYF.

In its sample, this clonotype was seen many times. The J gene is TRBJ2-7, the V gene TRBV30, with 8 bases fitting TRBD1. After removal of 3 bases from V and 2 bases from J, the junction contained 12 bases not matched to a gene. The germline gives CDR1 GTSNPN, CDR2 SVGIG (reference sequence). The CDR3 consists of 16 residues. In nucleotides, the CDR3 is TGTGCCTGGAGAGAGCGAAGGGACAGGCTTACCTACGAGCAGTACTTC. Protein product: CAWRERRDRLTYEQYF. The whole variable domain, remainder taken from reference TRBV30 and TRBJ2-7, is SQTIHQWPATLVQPVGSPLSLECTVEGTSNPNLYWYRQAAGRGLQLLFYSVGIGQISSEVPQNLSASRPQDRQFILSSKKLLLSDSGFYLCAWRERRDRLTYEQYFGPGTRLTVT.